Presented here are 5 T cell receptor beta chains from one specimen sequenced in a study of blood T cell repertoires in COVID-19. The method was immunoSEQ multiplex PCR; TCRdb's version includes in-frame clones alone and lacks a portion of them. The table records 120,000 to 150,000 clones, 80% to 90% of them present only once. The sequenced sample consisted of peripheral blood. All receptors come from a woman of 80 years or more with acute or convalescent COVID-19.

The V gene is TRBV3-1 (or the pseudogene TRBV3-2), the J gene TRBJ2-7; 12 bases match TRBD2. The V gene's germline CDR1 is LGHDT and CDR2 YNNKEL (reference sequence). J was trimmed by 3 bases and V by 1 base; bases with no gene match: 7. There are 17 residues in the CDR3. The CDR3 region has the DNA TGTGCCAGCAGCCAAGCTTTAGGACTAGCGGGGCGCTACGAGCAGTACTTC. Translating gives CASSQALGLAGRYEQYF.

J is TRBJ1-5 and V is TRBV2; 10 bases match TRBD1. With 4 bases clipped from V and 7 bases from J, the junction kept 4 bases outside the gene matches. CDR1 SNHLY and CDR2 FYNNEI come from the germline V gene. This CDR3 region has 14 residues. In nucleotides, the CDR3 is TGTGCCAGCAGTGGGACAGGGGGTTCGCAGCCCCAGCATTTT. Encoded protein: CASSGTGGSQPQHF.

The V call is TRBV5-1, the J call TRBJ1-6; the match to TRBD1 covers 7 bases. The germline V gene encodes CDR1 SGHRS and CDR2 YFSETQ. Germline trimming cut 0 bases from V and 5 bases from J; bases unmatched to any gene: 2. The CDR3 contains 15 residues. CDR3 loop: CASSLAGGDNSPLHF. CDR3 coding DNA: TGCGCCAGCAGCTTGGCAGGGGGAGATAATTCACCCCTCCACTTT.

The chain is built from TRBV5-1 and TRBJ2-7, with 8 bases fitting TRBD1. After removal of 4 bases from V and 6 bases from J, the junction contained 6 bases not matched to a gene. There are 13 residues in the CDR3. CDR1 is SGHRS and CDR2 is YFSETQ in the germline V gene. The CDR3 nucleotides read TGCGCCAGCAGCCAAGGACAGGGCACCGAGCAGTACTTC. Protein: CASSQGQGTEQYF.

This clone was observed a single time. The chain is built from TRBV24-1 and TRBJ1-3; D is uncertain. Trimming left V 1 base short and J 0 bases short, with 12 bases between. This CDR3 is built from 17 residues. Germline V gene sequence: CDR1 KGHDR, CDR2 SFDVKD. For the CDR3, the DNA is TGTGCCACCAGTGATTTAACAGCCCCGAGCTCTGGAAACACCATATATTTT. Protein sequence: CATSDLTAPSSGNTIYF.